This TCR beta chain was captured in a study of T cells expressing NK-cell markers. Study-wide context: The TCR beta repertoires originated in sorted CD3+CD56+NKG2C+, CD3+CD56+NKG2C- and CD3+CD56-NKG2C+ T cells. One of the eight sequenced donors was seronegative, whereas the other seven were HCMV-seropositive.

TCRdb re-called the 5' RACE reads and catalogs CDR3 proteins one per entry, DNA excluded. This repertoire comprises approximately 420,000 distinct CDR3 sequences; its ten largest clones make up about 11%. Points from the study as a whole: These clonotypes additionally ranked first within the CD3+CD56-NKG2C+ fraction of a few donors.

Turning to this clonotype: Antigen: not known.

This clonotype was sampled from a woman in her forties or fifties in good health. Specimen: blood T cells: a sorted CD56 or NKG2C T cell subset, CD4+ or CD8+ T cells, or bulk PBMC T cells (not recorded which).

This CDR3 is CASSPETGELFF. J is TRBJ2-2 and V is TRBV11-3. Germline CDR1 is SGHNT and CDR2 is YENEEA. The CDR3 consists of 12 residues. The full variable domain, rest sourced from reference TRBV11-3 and TRBJ2-2, is EAGVVQSPRYKIIEKKQPVAFWCNPISGHNTLYWYLQNLGQGPELLIRYENEEAVDDSQLPKDRFSAERLKGVDSTLKIQPAELGDSAVYLCASSPETGELFFGEGSRLTVL.